The next 16 T cell receptor beta chains were all read from a single sample in a study of T cell responses to AZD1222 COVID-19 vaccine. Assay used: immunoSEQ multiplex PCR; TCRdb lists only in-frame clones, some missing. The sample lists about 150,000 clones; around 84% were seen once. The starting material was peripheral blood, obtained 28 days after the second AZD1222 dose. These receptors were collected from an adult who received the AZD1222 COVID-19 vaccine.

This rearrangement joins TRBV2 to TRBJ2-5, with 8 bases lining up with TRBD2. Germline V gene data show CDR1 as SNHLY and CDR2 as FYNNEI. This CDR3 is 14 amino acids long. The V gene end was trimmed by 5 bases and the J gene end by 5 bases; junction bases not matched to a gene: 7. The CDR3 loop is CASSIYGGVETQYF. For the CDR3, the DNA is TGTGCCAGCAGTATTTACGGGGGGGTGGAGACCCAGTACTTC. Drawing the rest from reference TRBV2 and TRBJ2-5, the complete variable domain is EPEVTQTPSHQVTQMGQEVILRCVPISNHLYFYWYRQILGQKVEFLVSFYNNEISEKSEIFDDQFSVERPDGSNFTLKIRSTKLEDSAMYFCASSIYGGVETQYFGPGTRLLVL.

This sequence joins TRBV9 and TRBJ2-1; D unclear. This CDR3 is built from 14 residues. Germline V gene lookup returns CDR1 SGDLS and CDR2 YYNGEE. V was clipped by 0 bases and J by 5 bases, with 9 bases between them. CDR3: CASSVVLSHNEQFF. The CDR3 coding sequence is TGTGCCAGCAGCGTAGTACTTTCCCACAATGAGCAGTTCTTC. Full variable domain (missing parts from reference TRBV9 and TRBJ2-1): DSGVTQTPKHLITATGQRVTLRCSPRSGDLSVYWYQQSLDQGLQFLIQYYNGEERAKGNILERFSAQQFPDLHSELNLSSLELGDSALYFCASSVVLSHNEQFFGPGTRLTVL.

The V and J genes are TRBV25-1 and TRBJ1-5; tentative D call: TRBD1 (6 bases). V was pared by 3 bases and J by 4 bases, with 16 bases between. The CDR3 covers 16 residues. Germline V CDR1 and CDR2: MGHDK, SYGVNS. The CDR3 nucleotides are TGTGCCAGCAGTGATTGGGCGGGGGGCGAAAATCAGCCCCAGCATTTT. Protein sequence: CASSDWAGGENQPQHF.

The genes are TRBV18 and TRBJ1-1, with D possibly matching TRBD1 (5 bases). This CDR3 comprises 15 residues. V dropped 3 bases and J dropped 2 bases, with 13 bases sitting between them. The germline V gene encodes CDR1 KGHSH and CDR2 LQKENI. As DNA, the CDR3 is TGTGCCAGCTCACCTTCGGCAGGACACAACACTGAAGCTTTCTTT. As protein: CASSPSAGHNTEAFF. Complete variable domain (other parts from reference TRBV18 and TRBJ1-1): NAGVMQNPRHLVRRRGQEARLRCSPMKGHSHVYWYRQLPEEGLKFMVYLQKENIIDESGMPKERFSAEFPKEGPSILRIQQVVRGDSAAYFCASSPSAGHNTEAFFGQGTRLTVV.

The chain carries TRBV27 and TRBJ2-1, with 8 bases fitting TRBD2. With 9 bases clipped from V and 0 bases from J, the junction kept 13 bases outside the gene matches. This CDR3 has 17 amino acids. Germline-derived CDR1 and CDR2 are MNHEY and SMNVEV (reference sequence). CDR3 sequence (DNA): TGTGCCAGAACAAGCCGGGCGGGGGGCTGCTCCTACAATGAGCAGTTCTTC. It codes for CARTSRAGGCSYNEQFF.

V is TRBV28 and J is TRBJ1-2, with 11 nucleotides matching TRBD1. The V segment lost 5 bases and the J segment 0 bases; nucleotides outside the gene matches: 2. The germline V gene encodes CDR1 MDHEN and CDR2 SYDVKM. CDR3 length equals 15 residues. In nucleotides, the CDR3 is TGTGCCAGCAGTCGGACAGGGGGCGCTAACTATGGCTACACCTTC. It specifies CASSRTGGANYGYTF.

V is TRBV9 and J is TRBJ1-3; the D is unclear. Germline CDR1 SGDLS, CDR2 YYNGEE. Trimming cost V 0 bases and J 2 bases, with 12 bases left between them. CDR3 length equals 16 residues. CDR3 residues: CASSVDPGGAGNTIYF. For the CDR3, the DNA is TGTGCCAGCAGCGTAGATCCTGGTGGGGCTGGAAACACCATATATTTT.

The V gene is TRBV12-3 or TRBV12-4, the J gene TRBJ2-1; maybe TRBD1 (6 bases). This CDR3 has 13 residues. V shed 5 bases and J shed 2 bases, with 7 bases lying between them. CDR3 protein: CASSRDTYNEQFF. The DNA of the CDR3 is TGTGCCAGCAGTCGGGACACCTACAATGAGCAGTTCTTC.

This chain uses TRBV14 with TRBJ2-7; no clear D. Germline loops: CDR1 SGHDN, CDR2 FVKESK. Deletions cut 3 bases from V and 3 bases from J, with 9 bases between. The CDR3 extends over 13 amino acids. The CDR3 DNA is TGTGCCAGCAGCCAGGATACGAACTACGAGCAGTACTTC. It is translated as CASSQDTNYEQYF. The full variable domain, in which reference TRBV14 and TRBJ2-7 provide the parts outside the CDR3, is EAGVTQFPSHSVIEKGQTVTLRCDPISGHDNLYWYRRVMGKEIKFLLHFVKESKQDESGMPNNRFLAERTGGTYSTLKVQPAELEDSGVYFCASSQDTNYEQYFGPGTRLTVT.

This chain joins TRBV6-6 and TRBJ2-5; the match to TRBD1 covers 11 bases. The germline V gene has CDR1 MNHNY and CDR2 SVGAGI (reference sequence). The CDR3 consists of 14 residues. Germline trimming cut 5 bases from V and 5 bases from J; bases unmatched to any gene: 4. CDR3 nucleotides: TGTGCCAGCAGTAGAGGACAGGGGGCCGAGACCCAGTACTTC. Translated, it gives CASSRGQGAETQYF.

This clone came up once. This rearrangement joins TRBV27 to TRBJ2-2; tentative D call: TRBD1 (5 bases). V was clipped by 8 bases and J by 5 bases, with 18 bases between them. CDR3 length: 15 residues. From germline, CDR1 is MNHEY and CDR2 SMNVEV (reference sequence). CDR3 amino acids: CASGAGALSTGELFF. The CDR3 nucleotides are TGTGCCAGCGGGGCCGGAGCTCTTAGTACCGGGGAGCTGTTTTTT.

CDR3 sequence: CASSLWTTNYGYTF. The CDR3 bases are TGTGCCAGCAGCTTATGGACGACTAACTATGGCTACACCTTC. The J gene is TRBJ1-2, the V gene TRBV7-8; D gene uncertain. This CDR3 region has 14 residues. Germline V gene data show CDR1 as SGHVS and CDR2 as FQNEAQ. V lost 2 bases to trimming and J lost 0 bases, with 7 bases between them.

This rearrangement joins TRBV5-1 to TRBJ1-1, with D possibly TRBD1 on 6 matching bases. CDR1 SGHRS and CDR2 YFSETQ come from the germline V gene. The CDR3 sequence is 13 residues long. V lost 4 bases and J 2 bases, leaving 9 bases between the germline ends. The CDR3 nucleotides are TGCGCCAGCAGCCCCGGGACAAACACTGAAGCTTTCTTT. This codes for CASSPGTNTEAFF.

The genes are TRBV7-9 and TRBJ2-3, with TRBD1 matching 11 bases. V was clipped by 5 bases and J by 3 bases; unmatched bases: 4. The CDR3 covers 15 residues. Germline assignment: CDR1 SEHNR and CDR2 FQNEAQ (reference sequence). The DNA for the CDR3 is TGTGCCAGCAGCCCCGGGACAGGGGGAACAGATACGCAGTATTTT. It is translated as CASSPGTGGTDTQYF.

This chain connects TRBV27 to TRBJ1-1, with D possibly being TRBD1 (5 bases). With 5 bases removed from V and 6 bases from J, the gap between germline ends came to 25 bases. Germline-derived CDR1 and CDR2 are MNHEY and SMNVEV (reference sequence). The CDR3 contains 17 residues. CDR3 amino acids: CASSRPSRRGATAEAFF. CDR3 nucleotides: TGTGCCAGCAGTCGCCCCTCCAGGAGGGGAGCTACAGCTGAAGCTTTCTTT.

This clone was seen a single time. The chain recombines TRBV7-9 with TRBJ2-1; TRBD2 matches at 7 bases. In germline, CDR1 is SEHNR, CDR2 FQNEAQ (reference sequence). The trim removed 1 base at V and 8 bases at J, leaving 8 bases unmatched. This CDR3 region has 15 residues. CDR3 DNA: TGTGCCAGCAGCTTAGTCGCGGGAGCGGTCCATGAGCAGTTCTTC. It translates to CASSLVAGAVHEQFF. Supplemented by reference TRBV7-9 and TRBJ2-1, the full variable domain reads DTGVSQNPRHKITKRGQNVTFRCDPISEHNRLYWYRQTLGQGPEFLTYFQNEAQLEKSRLLSDRFSAERPKGSFSTLEIQRTEQGDSAMYLCASSLVAGAVHEQFFGPGTRLTVL.